The 18 T cell receptor beta chains below come from one sample, sequenced in a study of response to subunit inactivated influenza vaccine (dated by TCRdb to about 2018). The library was made by RT-PCR. Instrument on record: Illumina HiSeq 2500. The public reads were reprocessed in TCRdb via fastp at Q25 and MiXCR, keeping in-frame beta chains. One record per CDR3 amino acid sequence lists the most common genes and DNA. This sample lists more than 450,000 distinct CDR3 sequences; around 8% were detected once. Jointly, the top ten make up roughly 13% of the sample. The sample was PBMCs from blood, taken less than 25 months after vaccination. These receptors all stem from a man in his fifties or sixties who received an inactivated influenza vaccine. Donor details come from another sample of the same person, matched by shared clones.

V and J are TRBV7-8 and TRBJ2-5; possible D gene TRBD2, 7 bases. CDR3 length: 13 amino acids. V lost 8 bases and J lost 5, with 15 bases in between. Germline CDR1 SGHVS, CDR2 FQNEAQ. CDR3 residues: CASSRGGSETQYF. The CDR3 nucleotides are TGTGCCAGCTCTAGGGGGGGGTCGGAGACCCAGTACTTC. The full variable domain, in which reference TRBV7-8 and TRBJ2-5 provide the parts outside the CDR3, is GAGVSQSPRYKVAKRGQDVALRCDPISGHVSLFWYQQALGQGPEFLTYFQNEAQLDKSGLPSDRFFAERPEGSVSTLKIQRTQQEDSAVYLCASSRGGSETQYFGPGTRLLVL.

The chain uses TRBV6-1 and TRBJ2-1; perhaps TRBD2 as D (5 bases). This CDR3 region has 15 residues. Looked up from germline, CDR1 is MNHNS and CDR2 is SASEGT. V lost 6 bases and J lost 4, with 16 bases in between. Written as DNA, the CDR3 is TGTGCCAGCAGCCTTACCGGAGGTTGGTACAATGAGCAGTTCTTC. Protein sequence: CASSLTGGWYNEQFF.

In this sample, this clonotype turned up a few times. V usage is TRBV5-1 and J usage is TRBJ2-5; D may be TRBD1 (5 bases). The CDR3 runs 17 residues. V was shortened by 1 base and J by 5 bases, with 21 bases between the two germline ends. CDR1 and CDR2 from the germline V gene are SGHRS and YFSETQ. CDR3 in amino acids: CASSLIHKAGNDETQYF. In nucleotides, the CDR3 is TGCGCCAGCAGCTTGATCCACAAGGCAGGGAATGATGAGACCCAGTACTTC.

This clonotype was seen a few times. The V gene is TRBV12-3 or TRBV12-4, the J gene TRBJ1-5; the match to TRBD1 covers 7 bases. V shed 4 bases, J shed 4 bases, and the junction held 7 bases outside the gene matches. The length of the CDR3 is 15 residues. The CDR3 bases are TGTGCCAGCAGTTCCGTAGGGGGCGTGAATCAGCCCCAGCATTTT. Amino acids: CASSSVGGVNQPQHF.

The chain links TRBV4-1 to TRBJ2-5; TRBD1 aligns across 9 bases. There are 15 residues in the CDR3. V lost 3 bases to trimming and J lost 4 bases; unmatched junction nucleotides: 6. Looked up from germline, CDR1 is MGHRA and CDR2 is YSYEKL. In DNA form, the CDR3 reads TGCGCCAGCAGCCACCCGGGACAGGGTTTAGAGACCCAGTACTTC. Its translation is CASSHPGQGLETQYF.

This clonotype showed up just a few times. The CDR3 coding sequence is TGTGCCAGCAGCGTAGATCCAGACACAGATACGCAGTATTTT. Its translation is CASSVDPDTDTQYF. The rearrangement joins TRBV9 to TRBJ2-3; D gene unclear. V dropped 0 bases and J dropped 2 bases, with 7 bases sitting between them. The germline CDR1 and CDR2 sequences are SGDLS and YYNGEE. The CDR3 covers 14 residues.

This sequence joins TRBV7-2 and TRBJ1-1; D perhaps matches TRBD1 (5 bases). CDR1 is SGHTA and CDR2 is FQGNSA in the germline V gene. Trimming took 5 bases from V and 2 from J, leaving 12 bases between them. The CDR3 contains 14 residues. This chain's CDR3 is CASSPQVRNTEAFF. The CDR3, as DNA: TGTGCCAGCAGCCCACAGGTTCGAAACACTGAAGCTTTCTTT.

This clonotype was observed many times. The chain links TRBV6-1 to TRBJ2-3; 7 bases line up with TRBD1. CDR1 is MNHNS and CDR2 is SASEGT in the germline V gene. There are 14 residues in the CDR3. V dropped 4 bases and J dropped 3; count of bases not matched to a gene: 4. The CDR3: CASSADRKTDTQYF. Written as DNA, the CDR3 is TGTGCCAGCAGTGCGGACAGGAAAACAGATACGCAGTATTTT.

Many counts were recorded for this clonotype. This chain connects TRBV29-1 to TRBJ1-5; unclear D gene. This CDR3 has 14 residues. V shed 6 bases and J shed 2 bases, with 14 bases lying between them. CDR1 SQVTM and CDR2 ANQGSEA come from the germline V gene. CDR3 region: CSVTTGSRNQPQHF. The CDR3 region has the DNA TGCAGCGTAACAACCGGGAGTCGCAATCAGCCCCAGCATTTT.

This clonotype was observed at least ten times. This sequence joins TRBV20-1 and TRBJ1-2, with D perhaps TRBD1 (6 bases). Germline values: CDR1 DFQATT, CDR2 SNEGSKA (reference sequence). V lost 0 bases, J lost 5 bases, and 10 bases lay in between. The CDR3 has 13 residues. CDR3: CSAREVTGYGYTF. In DNA, the CDR3 is TGCAGTGCTAGAGAGGTAACAGGGTATGGCTACACCTTC.

This clonotype has just a few counts. The J gene is TRBJ1-2, the V gene TRBV29-1, with D perhaps matching TRBD1 (5 bases). Trimming took off 5 bases at V and 4 bases at J, with 11 bases between the two ends. This CDR3 is built from 12 residues. CDR1 SQVTM and CDR2 ANQGSEA come from the germline V gene. The DNA of the CDR3 is TGCAGCGTTCACGACAGCCCCTATGGCTACACCTTC. Amino acids: CSVHDSPYGYTF.

This clonotype has more than one count but fewer than ten. The gene calls are TRBV9 and TRBJ2-2, with 10 bases aligning to TRBD2. This CDR3 region has 14 residues. V was pared by 6 bases and J by 6 bases, with 5 bases of the junction left unmatched. Germline V gene lookup returns CDR1 SGDLS and CDR2 YYNGEE. The CDR3 DNA sequence: TGTGCCAGCAAGTCTAGCGGGAGAGCCGGGGAGCTGTTTTTT. It encodes CASKSSGRAGELFF. Based on the CDR3 plus reference TRBV9 and TRBJ2-2, the full variable domain is DSGVTQTPKHLITATGQRVTLRCSPRSGDLSVYWYQQSLDQGLQFLIQYYNGEERAKGNILERFSAQQFPDLHSELNLSSLELGDSALYFCASKSSGRAGELFFGEGSRLTVL.

In its sample, this clonotype was seen many times. V usage is TRBV6-2 or TRBV6-3 and J usage is TRBJ2-2; D unclear. CDR3 length: 14 amino acids. V shed 6 bases and J shed 8 bases, with 16 bases lying between them. Germline CDR1 MNHEY, CDR2 SVGEGT. DNA for the CDR3: TGTGCCAGCAGCTATAAACCGATTTCGGGGGAGCTGTTTTTT. Its protein is CASSYKPISGELFF.

The CDR3 region has the DNA TGTGCCAGCAGAAGGACAGGGGGCGAGCAGTACTTC. This gives the protein CASRRTGGEQYF. The chain employs TRBV27 and TRBJ2-7; TRBD1 matches at 10 bases. From germline, CDR1 is MNHEY and CDR2 SMNVEV (reference sequence). The junction had 2 bases not matched to a gene; V was cut back by 6 bases and J by 6 bases. The CDR3 runs to 12 residues.

This clonotype came up a few times. The CDR3 sequence: CASSQGSPAEAFF. CDR3 nucleotides: TGTGCCAGCAGCCAGGGGAGTCCCGCTGAAGCTTTCTTT. The chain employs TRBV6-1 and TRBJ1-1; TRBD1 might be the D (6 bases). This CDR3 contains 13 residues. Germline CDR1 MNHNS, CDR2 SASEGT. With 6 bases removed from V and 6 bases from J, the gap between germline ends came to 14 bases.

The rearrangement links TRBV5-4 to TRBJ2-6; D gene unclear. CDR3 size: 14 residues. In germline, CDR1 is SGHNT, CDR2 YYREEE (reference sequence). Trimming shortened V by 3 bases and J by 0 bases, and 4 bases separated the two germline ends. Here the CDR3 reads CASSSHSGANVLTF. As DNA, the CDR3 is TGTGCCAGCAGCTCCCACTCTGGGGCCAACGTCCTGACTTTC.

The rearrangement uses TRBV4-2 and TRBJ2-5, with 8 bases fitting TRBD1. The CDR3 contains 16 residues. Germline V gene lookup returns CDR1 LGHNA and CDR2 YNFKEQ. V shed 3 bases, J shed 0 bases, and the junction held 6 bases outside the gene matches. As DNA, the CDR3 is TGTGCCAGCAGCCACGGGGACAGGCGGTACCAAGAGACCCAGTACTTC. Amino acids: CASSHGDRRYQETQYF.

Note on this clonotype: This could be a read error, since a much larger clone is one nucleotide away. The V and J genes are TRBV10-3 and TRBJ2-7, with a possible D match to TRBD1 (7 bases). The CDR3 consists of 14 residues. Trimming removed 7 bases at V and 5 bases at J, with 18 bases between. Germline CDR1 reads ENHRY; CDR2 reads SYGVKD. CDR3 sequence (DNA): TGTGCCATCAACAGAGCACAGGGGAGGAACGAGCAGTACTTC. It codes for CAINRAQGRNEQYF.